This T cell receptor beta chain emerged from a study of blood T cell repertoires in COVID-19. Study information: From the United States, Italy and Spain came samples of acute and convalescent COVID-19. PBMCs, B-cell-depleted T cells, or T cells were the source of the cDNA or gDNA that made up the material.

This CDR3 has 15 amino acids. Germline lookup yields CDR1 SNHLY and CDR2 FYNNEI. V lost 10 bases and J 1 base, leaving 18 bases between the germline ends. Original analysis: For nucleated cells, counts were estimated from reference gene primer amplification. Assay used: immunoSEQ multiplex PCR; TCRdb lists only in-frame clones, some missing. The V and J calls and clone size are taken from that table; D and trimming were inferred from the DNA. The sample lists fewer than 350,000 clones, about 91% seen once, with approximately 1.6% in the top ten. Followed over time, Seattle patients had been enrolled while infection was active.

The J gene is TRBJ2-3, the V gene TRBV2, with D perhaps TRBD2 (5 bases). The source of this sequence is a woman in her twenties or thirties with COVID-19, enrolled during active disease. Sequenced material: peripheral blood. In nucleotides, the CDR3 is TGTGCCACCTCCCAGCGGAATCAAGGCACAGATACGCAGTATTTT. Encoded protein: CATSQRNQGTDTQYF. The full variable domain, its missing parts supplied by reference TRBV2 and TRBJ2-3, is EPEVTQTPSHQVTQMGQEVILRCVPISNHLYFYWYRQILGQKVEFLVSFYNNEISEKSEIFDDQFSVERPDGSNFTLKIRSTKLEDSAMYFCATSQRNQGTDTQYFGPGTRLTVL.